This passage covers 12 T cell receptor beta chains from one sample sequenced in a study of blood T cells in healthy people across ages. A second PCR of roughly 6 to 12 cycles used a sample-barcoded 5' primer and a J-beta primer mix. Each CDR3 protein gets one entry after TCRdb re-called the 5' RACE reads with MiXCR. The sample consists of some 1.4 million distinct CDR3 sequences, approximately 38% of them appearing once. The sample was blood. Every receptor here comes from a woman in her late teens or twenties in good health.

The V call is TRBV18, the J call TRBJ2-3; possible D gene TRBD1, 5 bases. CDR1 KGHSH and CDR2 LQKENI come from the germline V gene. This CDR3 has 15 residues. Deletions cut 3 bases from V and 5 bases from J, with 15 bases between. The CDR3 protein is CASSPLDNPRDTQYF. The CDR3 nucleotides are TGTGCCAGCTCACCGTTGGACAACCCAAGAGATACGCAGTATTTT.

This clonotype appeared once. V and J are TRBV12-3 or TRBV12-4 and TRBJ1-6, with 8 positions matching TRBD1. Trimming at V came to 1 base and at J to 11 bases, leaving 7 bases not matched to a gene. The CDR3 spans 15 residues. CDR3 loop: CASSLGQGAVAPLHF. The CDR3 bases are TGTGCCAGCAGTTTAGGCCAGGGGGCCGTCGCACCCCTCCACTTT.

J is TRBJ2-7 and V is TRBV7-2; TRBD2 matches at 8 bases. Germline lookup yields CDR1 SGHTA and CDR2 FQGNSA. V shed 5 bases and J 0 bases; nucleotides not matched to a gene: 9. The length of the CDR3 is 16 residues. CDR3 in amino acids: CASSLSLAESSYEQYF. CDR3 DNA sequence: TGTGCCAGCAGCCTATCACTAGCGGAGAGCTCCTACGAGCAGTACTTC.

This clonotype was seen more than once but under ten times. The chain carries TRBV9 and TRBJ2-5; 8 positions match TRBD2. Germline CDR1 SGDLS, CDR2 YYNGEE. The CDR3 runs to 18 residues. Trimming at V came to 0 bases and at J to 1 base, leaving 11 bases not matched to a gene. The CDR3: CASSVALGSGGVQETQYF. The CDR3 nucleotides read TGTGCCAGCAGCGTAGCTCTGGGGAGCGGGGGCGTCCAAGAGACCCAGTACTTC.

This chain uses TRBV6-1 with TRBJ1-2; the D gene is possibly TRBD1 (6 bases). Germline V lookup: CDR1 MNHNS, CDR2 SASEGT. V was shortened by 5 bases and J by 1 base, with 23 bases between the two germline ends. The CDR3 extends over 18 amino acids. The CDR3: CASSPPRGGRGINYGYTF. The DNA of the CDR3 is TGTGCCAGCAGTCCCCCTAGAGGGGGGCGGGGAATTAACTATGGCTACACCTTC.

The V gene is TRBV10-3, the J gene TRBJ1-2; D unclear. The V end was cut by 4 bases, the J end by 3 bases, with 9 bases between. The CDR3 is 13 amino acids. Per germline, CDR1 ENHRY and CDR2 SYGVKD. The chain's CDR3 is CAISVGRDYGYTF. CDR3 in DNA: TGTGCCATCAGTGTAGGACGGGACTATGGCTACACCTTC.

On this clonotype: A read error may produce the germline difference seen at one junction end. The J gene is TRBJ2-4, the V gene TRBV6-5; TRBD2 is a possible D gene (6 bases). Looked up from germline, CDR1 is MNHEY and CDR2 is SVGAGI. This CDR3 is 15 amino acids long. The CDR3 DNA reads TGTGCCAGCAGTTACAGCTCGGGACTCTCCTACGAGCAGTGCTTC. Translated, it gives CASSYSSGLSYEQCF.

In DNA form, the CDR3 reads TGCAGCATAACAAAACCGGGACAGGGGACTGCCGAGCAGTACTTC. Translation: CSITKPGQGTAEQYF. The chain carries TRBV29-1 and TRBJ2-7; 10 bases map to TRBD1. The V gene's germline CDR1 is SQVTM and CDR2 ANQGSEA. The CDR3 runs 15 residues. Unmatched junction bases numbered 16, after V lost 8 bases and J lost 6 bases.

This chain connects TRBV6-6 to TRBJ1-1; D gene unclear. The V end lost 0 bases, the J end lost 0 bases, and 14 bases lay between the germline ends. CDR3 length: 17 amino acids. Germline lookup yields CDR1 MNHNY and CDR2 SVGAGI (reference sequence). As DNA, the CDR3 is TGTGCCAGCAGTTACTCCTTGGGATACTGGATGAACACTGAAGCTTTCTTT. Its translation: CASSYSLGYWMNTEAFF.

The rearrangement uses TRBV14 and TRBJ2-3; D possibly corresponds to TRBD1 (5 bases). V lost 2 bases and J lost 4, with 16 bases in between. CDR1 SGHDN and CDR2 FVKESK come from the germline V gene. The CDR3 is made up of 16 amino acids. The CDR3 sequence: CASSQYIPQAPDTQYF. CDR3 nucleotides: TGTGCCAGCAGCCAATACATTCCACAGGCCCCAGATACGCAGTATTTT.

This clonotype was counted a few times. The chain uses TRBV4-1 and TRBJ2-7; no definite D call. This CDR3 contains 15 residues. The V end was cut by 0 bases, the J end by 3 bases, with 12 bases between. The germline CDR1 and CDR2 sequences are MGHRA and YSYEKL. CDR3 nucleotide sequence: TGCGCCAGCAGCCAAGAAGACACCTTTTACTACGAGCAGTACTTC. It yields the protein CASSQEDTFYYEQYF.

The CDR3 loop is CSAAPVGNSPLHF. CDR3 bases: TGCAGTGCTGCCCCCGTGGGTAATTCACCCCTCCACTTT. The rearrangement joins TRBV20-1 to TRBJ1-6, with D unclear. This CDR3 contains 13 residues. Germline V gene lookup returns CDR1 DFQATT and CDR2 SNEGSKA (reference sequence). V gave up 5 bases and J gave up 6 bases, with 11 bases separating them.